One and the same sample provided the 25 T cell receptor beta chains below, sequenced in a study of T cell responses to AZD1222 COVID-19 vaccine (dated by TCRdb to about 2021). What the time point label conveys for this sample: about 28 days (+/-7) after the second vaccine dose. Libraries were prepared through the immunoSEQ multiplex PCR assay. Drawn from immuneACCESS, this table holds only the in-frame rearrangements with V and J called that TCRdb kept. Clones are partly lost; checked studies trace under half to an unresolved V gene and leave the rest unexplained. Recorded for this sample are 150,000 to 200,000 clones; roughly 90% of them occurred a single time. Clones ranked in the top ten supply about 1.8% of the sample. Sequenced material: peripheral blood, taken 28 days after the second AZD1222 dose. The receptors were sampled from an adult who received the AZD1222 COVID-19 vaccine.

The rearrangement joins TRBV19 to TRBJ1-4; D may be TRBD1 (5 bases). V was shortened by 7 bases and J by 2 bases, with 14 bases between the two germline ends. CDR3 length: 15 amino acids. Germline CDR1 and CDR2: LNHDA and SQIVND (reference sequence). As DNA, the CDR3 is TGTGCCAGTATGGGACTTCTGCCCACTAATGAAAAACTGTTTTTT. Protein product: CASMGLLPTNEKLFF.

The chain combines TRBV12-3 or TRBV12-4 with TRBJ1-1, with 7 bases aligning to TRBD1. This CDR3 has 13 residues. J lost 2 bases, V lost 6 bases, and 3 bases had no gene match. CDR3 in amino acids: CASSRTGNTEAFF. DNA for the CDR3: TGTGCCAGCAGCAGGACAGGTAACACTGAAGCTTTCTTT.

J is TRBJ1-6 and V is TRBV14, with TRBD1 matching 11 bases. Germline assignment: CDR1 SGHDN and CDR2 FVKESK. Trimming removed 3 bases from V and 3 bases from J; junction bases left unmatched: 4. CDR3 length: 17 residues. The CDR3 region has the DNA TGTGCCAGCAGCCAGTGGACAGGGGGCGGCTATAATTCACCCCTCCACTTT. Its protein product is CASSQWTGGGYNSPLHF. The full variable domain, completed using reference TRBV14 and TRBJ1-6, is EAGVTQFPSHSVIEKGQTVTLRCDPISGHDNLYWYRRVMGKEIKFLLHFVKESKQDESGMPNNRFLAERTGGTYSTLKVQPAELEDSGVYFCASSQWTGGGYNSPLHFGNGTRLTVT.

The genes are TRBV29-1 and TRBJ2-3; D is perhaps TRBD1 or TRBD2 (6 bases each). Germline values: CDR1 SQVTM, CDR2 ANQGSEA. The CDR3 runs 13 residues. The V end was cut by 4 bases, the J end by 2 bases, with 10 bases between. CDR3 nucleotides: TGCAGCGTTGTGGGGGGCTACACAGATACGCAGTATTTT. This codes for CSVVGGYTDTQYF.

The V call is TRBV5-1, the J call TRBJ1-6, with D perhaps TRBD1 (6 bases). Trimming took off 3 bases at V and 3 bases at J, with 13 bases between the two ends. Germline values: CDR1 SGHRS, CDR2 YFSETQ. This CDR3 comprises 16 residues. CDR3 protein: CASSSGGTRYNSPLHF. CDR3 DNA sequence: TGCGCCAGCAGCTCTGGTGGGACACGCTATAATTCACCCCTCCACTTT.

The rearrangement uses TRBV6-6 and TRBJ2-3, with unresolved D. The germline V gene encodes CDR1 MNHNY and CDR2 SVGAGI (reference sequence). V was clipped by 7 bases and J by 2 bases, with 16 bases between them. The CDR3 sequence is 15 residues long. The CDR3 nucleotides read TGTGCCAGCACCCCCACCCCCTTTTACACAGATACGCAGTATTTT. This sequence encodes CASTPTPFYTDTQYF.

In this sample, this clone turned up a few times. The chain is built from TRBV2 and TRBJ1-2; no clear D. This CDR3 comprises 15 residues. The V gene lost 1 base and the J gene lost 4 bases, with 13 bases spanning the gap. Germline CDR1 reads SNHLY; CDR2 reads FYNNEI. CDR3 nucleotides: TGTGCCAGCAGTGAAGGGTCGGGGAGGTTCTATGGCTACACCTTC. Encoded protein: CASSEGSGRFYGYTF.

The chain is built from TRBV7-9 and TRBJ1-6, with 8 bases aligning to TRBD1. The V gene's germline CDR1 is SEHNR and CDR2 FQNEAQ (reference sequence). This CDR3 has 19 residues. V dropped 5 bases and J dropped 3; count of bases not matched to a gene: 15. The CDR3: CASSRPQLQGDNYNSPLHF. The DNA of the CDR3 is TGTGCCAGCAGCCGTCCTCAACTACAGGGGGATAACTATAATTCACCCCTCCACTTT.

The chain combines TRBV7-2 with TRBJ2-1, with 7 bases aligning to TRBD1. V lost 3 bases, J lost 2 bases, and 7 bases stayed unmatched. The CDR3 loop spans 16 amino acids. Germline V CDR1 and CDR2: SGHTA, FQGNSA. This chain's CDR3 is CASSFDDRAPYNEQFF. Written as DNA, the CDR3 is TGTGCCAGCAGCTTCGATGACAGGGCTCCCTACAATGAGCAGTTCTTC.

In nucleotides, the CDR3 is TGTGCCTGGAGTATTTGGGCCCAAGAGACCCAGTACTTC. Amino acids: CAWSIWAQETQYF. This chain connects TRBV30 to TRBJ2-5, with D unresolved. This CDR3 has 13 residues. V lost 2 bases, J lost 1 base, and 8 bases lay in between. Germline V gives CDR1 GTSNPN, CDR2 SVGIG (reference sequence).

V gene TRBV7-2 combines with J gene TRBJ2-1; 11 nucleotides match TRBD2. Per germline, CDR1 SGHTA and CDR2 FQGNSA. V trimming: 2 bases; J trimming: 10 bases; junction bases outside the gene matches: 7. The length of the CDR3 is 15 residues. For the CDR3, the DNA is TGTGCCAGCAGCTTATTTAGCGGGGGGGCCGTAGAGCAGTTCTTC. Its protein is CASSLFSGGAVEQFF.

V usage is TRBV3-1 (or the pseudogene TRBV3-2) and J usage is TRBJ2-2; 9 nucleotides line up with TRBD2. CDR3 length equals 15 residues. The germline V gene has CDR1 LGHDT and CDR2 YNNKEL (reference sequence). V was clipped by 5 bases and J by 6 bases; unmatched bases: 7. CDR3 coding DNA: TGTGCCAGCAGCGATGGGACTAGCAGAGCCGGGGAGCTGTTTTTT. Its protein product is CASSDGTSRAGELFF.

The chain recombines TRBV6-1 with TRBJ1-1, with D hard to call. Germline V gene sequence: CDR1 MNHNS, CDR2 SASEGT. CDR3 size: 17 residues. V gave up 3 bases and J gave up 6 bases, with 23 bases separating them. This chain's CDR3 is CASSDREFTRGGAEAFF. Written as DNA, the CDR3 is TGTGCCAGCAGTGATCGGGAGTTCACAAGAGGAGGAGCTGAAGCTTTCTTT.

This clone turned up a few times. This chain connects TRBV5-4 to TRBJ2-7, with TRBD1 identical over 7 bases. The CDR3 sequence is 14 residues long. V dropped 1 base and J dropped 4; count of bases not matched to a gene: 5. CDR1 is SGHNT, CDR2 YYREEE, per germline (reference sequence). The CDR3 nucleotides are TGTGCCAGCAGCTTGTCTACAGGGGCGTACGAGCAGTACTTC. Protein product: CASSLSTGAYEQYF.

This chain uses TRBV7-9 with TRBJ2-5; D not certain. The CDR3 is made up of 13 amino acids. The ends were cut back, 6 bases at V and 1 base at J, with 9 bases in the middle. Per germline, CDR1 SEHNR and CDR2 FQNEAQ (reference sequence). The CDR3 coding sequence is TGTGCCAGCAGAAAAGGAGTCCAAGAGACCCAGTACTTC. It codes for CASRKGVQETQYF.

This chain links TRBV6-2 or TRBV6-3 with TRBJ2-1; 7 bases are a match to TRBD1. This CDR3 is built from 13 residues. With 4 bases clipped from V and 9 bases from J, the junction kept 6 bases outside the gene matches. The germline CDR1 and CDR2 sequences are MNHEY and SVGEGT. The CDR3 loop is CASSFDRVGEQFF. The CDR3 bases are TGTGCCAGCAGTTTTGACAGGGTTGGTGAGCAGTTCTTC.

CDR3: CASSEAKDFQETQYF. The CDR3 DNA reads TGTGCCAGCAGTGAAGCGAAGGACTTTCAAGAGACCCAGTACTTC. This chain uses TRBV2 with TRBJ2-5, with a tentative D call TRBD2 (5 bases). V gave up 0 bases and J gave up 2 bases, with 10 bases separating them. Germline CDR1 and CDR2: SNHLY and FYNNEI. This CDR3 contains 15 residues.

The rearrangement uses TRBV7-2 and TRBJ1-6; no reliable D call. Germline V gives CDR1 SGHTA, CDR2 FQGNSA. The V end was cut by 3 bases, the J end by 1 base, with 10 bases between. The CDR3 totals 16 residues. The CDR3 loop reads CASSFAGSSYNSPLHF. CDR3 DNA: TGTGCCAGCAGCTTCGCGGGGAGTTCCTATAATTCACCCCTCCACTTT.

The chain is built from TRBV24-1 and TRBJ2-1; D is possibly TRBD1 (7 bases). Deletions cut 2 bases from V and 11 bases from J, with 18 bases between. This CDR3 region has 15 residues. In germline, CDR1 is KGHDR, CDR2 SFDVKD. CDR3 loop: CATSDSRQGGFQQFF. In nucleotides, the CDR3 is TGTGCCACCAGTGATTCGAGGCAGGGGGGCTTTCAGCAGTTCTTC.

CDR3 sequence reads: CASMGQGVTGETQYF. The CDR3 nucleotides read TGTGCCAGCATGGGACAGGGGGTAACAGGGGAGACCCAGTACTTC. J is TRBJ2-5 and V is TRBV2, with 11 bases lining up with TRBD1. This CDR3 has 15 residues. With 7 bases clipped from V and 5 bases from J, the junction kept 9 bases outside the gene matches. Germline V gene lookup returns CDR1 SNHLY and CDR2 FYNNEI.

This clone appeared a single time. The V and J genes are TRBV27 and TRBJ1-5, with TRBD1 identical over 10 bases. The length of the CDR3 is 20 residues. The V gene's germline CDR1 is MNHEY and CDR2 SMNVEV (reference sequence). J was trimmed by 0 bases and V by 5 bases; bases with no gene match: 16. The CDR3 region is CASSPKRGQGLFFSNQPQHF. Here the CDR3 DNA reads TGTGCCAGCAGTCCAAAGAGGGGACAGGGGCTATTTTTTAGCAATCAGCCCCAGCATTTT.

The gene calls are TRBV27 and TRBJ2-5; the D is unclear. Germline V CDR1 and CDR2: MNHEY, SMNVEV (reference sequence). The CDR3 is 15 amino acids. Trimming cost V 0 bases and J 3 bases, with 11 bases left between them. Here the CDR3 reads CASSLSGWVKETQYF. As DNA, the CDR3 is TGTGCCAGCAGTTTATCAGGTTGGGTAAAAGAGACCCAGTACTTC.

The chain employs TRBV7-3 and TRBJ2-7, with 10 bases aligning to TRBD2. J lost 1 base, V lost 2 bases, and 2 bases had no gene match. The CDR3 covers 15 residues. CDR1 is SGHTA and CDR2 is FQGTGA in the germline V gene. For the CDR3, the DNA is TGTGCCAGCAGCTTAGCTAGCGGGAGTTCCTACGAGCAGTACTTC. The encoded protein is CASSLASGSSYEQYF.

The chain recombines TRBV10-1 with TRBJ2-3; maybe TRBD2 (6 bases). Trimming pared 8 bases from V and 5 bases from J, leaving 14 bases between. The germline CDR1 and CDR2 sequences are WNHNN and SYGVQD (reference sequence). This CDR3 comprises 13 residues. CDR3 protein: CASQGGLQDTQYF. The CDR3 region has the DNA TGCGCCAGCCAGGGAGGTTTGCAAGATACGCAGTATTTT.

The chain combines TRBV7-8 with TRBJ1-1, with TRBD1 matching 7 bases. Per germline, CDR1 SGHVS and CDR2 FQNEAQ. Trimming removed 5 bases from V and 4 bases from J; junction bases left unmatched: 7. This CDR3 region has 14 residues. CDR3 in DNA: TGTGCCAGCAGCACGGACAGGATAGGCACTGAAGCTTTCTTT. Translation gives CASSTDRIGTEAFF. The complete variable domain, with remaining parts taken from reference TRBV7-8 and TRBJ1-1, reads GAGVSQSPRYKVAKRGQDVALRCDPISGHVSLFWYQQALGQGPEFLTYFQNEAQLDKSGLPSDRFFAERPEGSVSTLKIQRTQQEDSAVYLCASSTDRIGTEAFFGQGTRLTVV.